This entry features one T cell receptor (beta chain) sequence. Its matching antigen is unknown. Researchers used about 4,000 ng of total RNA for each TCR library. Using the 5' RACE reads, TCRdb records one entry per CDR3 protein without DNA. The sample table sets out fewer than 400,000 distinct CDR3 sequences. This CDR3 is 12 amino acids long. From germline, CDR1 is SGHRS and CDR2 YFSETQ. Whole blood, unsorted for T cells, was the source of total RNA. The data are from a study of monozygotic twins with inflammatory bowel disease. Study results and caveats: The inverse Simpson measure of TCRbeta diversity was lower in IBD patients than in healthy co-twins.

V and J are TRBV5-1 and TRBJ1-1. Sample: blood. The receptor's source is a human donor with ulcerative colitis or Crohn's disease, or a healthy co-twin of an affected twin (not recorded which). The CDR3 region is CASSFGQTEAFF.